Listed below are T cell receptor beta chains from one sample, sequenced in a study of T cell responses to AZD1222 COVID-19 vaccine. Profiled with immunoSEQ multiplex PCR; TCRdb holds only in-frame clones, not every one. This sample has 65,000 to 95,000 clones, with approximately 80% found just once. Sequenced here: peripheral blood, sampled on day 0 of AZD1222 vaccination. These receptors were collected from an adult in good health. Each CDR3 is given with its conserved first and last residue. D genes are given only for firm matches. Clone size appears in some rows only: once, few, many, or a class for an expanded clone.

14 | NA | TRBD2 | TRBJ2-3 | TRBV19 | TGTGCCAGTAGTATATCGGGGGGGACCGGTACGCAGTATTTT | CASSISGGTGTQYF
14 | NA | NA | TRBJ2-7 | TRBV27 | TGTGCCAGCAGTCCCGACAGCGGACTTAACGAGCAGTACTTC | CASSPDSGLNEQYF
17 | NA | NA | TRBJ2-2 | TRBV11-2 | TGTGCCAGCAGCTTAGCGGGGTCGGGGGAGTACACCGGGGAGCTGTTTTTT | CASSLAGSGEYTGELFF
13 | NA | NA | TRBJ1-6 | TRBV9 | TGTGCCAGCAGCGAGACGCCCAATTCACCCCTCCACTTT | CASSETPNSPLHF
16 | NA | TRBD2 | TRBJ2-7 | TRBV27 | TGTGCCAGCACCCAAAAGGGAACTAGCGGGATGTACGAGCAGTACTTC | CASTQKGTSGMYEQYF
14 | NA | NA | TRBJ1-2 | TRBV30 | TGTGCCTGGAGTGTCCTACCCCGGGCCGAGGGCTACACCTTC | CAWSVLPRAEGYTF
14 | NA | NA | TRBJ2-3 | TRBV6-2/TRBV6-3 | TGTGCCAGCAGTTACTCGACGGGTACGGTGAAACGGTATTTT | CASSYSTGTVKRYF
15 | NA | TRBD1 | TRBJ1-3 | TRBV6-5 | TGTGCCAGCAGCGTAGACAGGGACCTTGGAAACACCATATATTTT | CASSVDRDLGNTIYF
15 | NA | TRBD1 | TRBJ1-6 | TRBV2 | TGTGCCAGCAGACCGACAGGGGGCAATAATTCACCCCTCCACTTT | CASRPTGGNNSPLHF
15 | NA | NA | TRBJ1-4 | TRBV10-1 | TGCGCCAGCTCAGCTAATCTCGTGTCTAATGAAAAACTGTTTTTT | CASSANLVSNEKLFF
14 | NA | NA | TRBJ1-1 | TRBV4-1 | TGCGCCAGCAGCCAAGAGGAACGTCGGACTGAAGCTTTCTTT | CASSQEERRTEAFF
14 | NA | TRBD1 | TRBJ1-5 | TRBV28 | TGTGCCAGCAGGCCGGGACAGGGAAGTCAGCCCCAGCATTTT | CASRPGQGSQPQHF
14 | NA | NA | TRBJ1-5 | TRBV15 | TGTGCCACCAGCAGAGACACCCCCAATCAGCCCCAGCATTTT | CATSRDTPNQPQHF
13 | NA | NA | TRBJ1-2 | TRBV2 | TGTGCCAGCACCGAAGGGGGGGCCTATGGCTACACCTTC | CASTEGGAYGYTF
15 | NA | TRBD1 | TRBJ2-7 | TRBV18 | TGTGCCAGCTCACCAACCCAGGGGGCTTCCTACGAGCAGTACTTC | CASSPTQGASYEQYF
16 | NA | NA | TRBJ2-1 | TRBV5-1 | TGCGCCAGCAGCTTGGTCCCAGGGGGGACCTACAATGAGCAGTTCTTC | CASSLVPGGTYNEQFF
17 | NA | TRBD2 | TRBJ2-3 | TRBV7-7 | TGTGCCAGCAGCTTAGGTTCCAGCGGGAGAGGCACAGATACGCAGTATTTT | CASSLGSSGRGTDTQYF
15 | once | NA | TRBJ1-3 | TRBV7-6 | TGTGCCAGCAGCTTAGCGATGGGACCTGGAAACACCATATATTTT | CASSLAMGPGNTIYF
15 | NA | TRBD1 | TRBJ2-3 | TRBV2 | TGTGCCAGCAGGGCGGGGACAGGGGTGATAGATACGCAGTATTTT | CASRAGTGVIDTQYF
14 | NA | NA | TRBJ1-1 | TRBV3-1/TRBV3-2 | TGTGCCAGCAGCCAAGTTGAGGGTGACACTGAAGCTTTCTTT | CASSQVEGDTEAFF
14 | few | TRBD1 | TRBJ1-5 | TRBV6-5 | TGTGCCAGCAGTTGGGGACAGGGGAATCAGCCCCAGCATTTT | CASSWGQGNQPQHF
16 | few | NA | TRBJ1-6 | TRBV28 | TGTGCCAGCAGTTATGATTGGGGATTAATCGATTCACCCCTCCACTTT | CASSYDWGLIDSPLHF
12 | NA | TRBD1 | TRBJ1-2 | TRBV12-3/TRBV12-4 | TGTGCCAGCAGTACCTCAGGGGGCGCCTACACCTTC | CASSTSGGAYTF
15 | few | NA | TRBJ2-6 | TRBV6-2/TRBV6-3 | TGTGCCAGCAGTTCCCGGACCGCTGGGGCCAACGTCCTGACTTTC | CASSSRTAGANVLTF
13 | NA | NA | TRBJ1-2 | TRBV18 | TGTGCCAGCTCACCCCGGACAGTCTATGGCTACACCTTC | CASSPRTVYGYTF
16 | NA | TRBD1 | TRBJ2-2 | TRBV5-1 | TGCGCCAGCAGCTTTCCCGGACAGGCAAAGCCCGGGGAGCTGTTTTTT | CASSFPGQAKPGELFF
15 | NA | NA | TRBJ1-3 | TRBV14 | TGTGCCAGCAGCGTCTATGGGGCGTCTGGAAACACCATATATTTT | CASSVYGASGNTIYF
15 | NA | TRBD1 | TRBJ2-3 | TRBV6-5 | TGTGCCAGCAGGATTAGAGGACAGGGGGCTGATACGCAGTATTTT | CASRIRGQGADTQYF
14 | NA | TRBD2 | TRBJ2-1 | TRBV10-3 | TGTGCCGCGGGACTAGCGGGGGAATACAATGAGCAGTTCTTC | CAAGLAGEYNEQFF
17 | NA | NA | TRBJ1-4 | TRBV27 | TGTGCCAGCAGTTTCCGGCCACGGACAAGGGCCAATGAAAAACTGTTTTTT | CASSFRPRTRANEKLFF
14 | NA | TRBD2 | TRBJ2-3 | TRBV5-1 | TGCGCCAGCAGGGCTAGCGGGTACACAGATACGCAGTATTTT | CASRASGYTDTQYF
12 | NA | NA | TRBJ1-5 | TRBV10-2 | TGCGCCAGCCGGGACGTTTCTCAGCCCCAGCATTTT | CASRDVSQPQHF
15 | NA | NA | TRBJ1-3 | TRBV19 | TGTGCCAGTAGTATAGGGGAAATCTCTGGAAACACCATATATTTT | CASSIGEISGNTIYF
17 | NA | NA | TRBJ1-1 | TRBV7-8 | TGTGCCAGCAGCTTAGTGAAGGCAGGGGTTGTGAACACTGAAGCTTTCTTT | CASSLVKAGVVNTEAFF
17 | once | TRBD2 | TRBJ2-1 | TRBV13 | TGTGCCAGCAGCTTAGGTAGCGGGGGCTTTTCCTACAATGAGCAGTTCTTC | CASSLGSGGFSYNEQFF
12 | NA | NA | TRBJ1-6 | TRBV6-2/TRBV6-3 | TGTGCCAGCAGTCATGGTAATTCACCCCTCCACTTT | CASSHGNSPLHF
11 | NA | NA | TRBJ1-1 | TRBV11-2 | TGTGCCAGCAGCCCCGCCGCTGAAGCTTTCTTT | CASSPAAEAFF
14 | NA | TRBD2 | TRBJ2-4 | TRBV6-5 | TGTGCCAGCAGTCCGGGTGGCCGGGGGGACATTCAGTACTTC | CASSPGGRGDIQYF
15 | NA | TRBD2 | TRBJ2-3 | TRBV4-1 | TGCGCCAGCAGCCATAGCGGGAGGAGCACAGATACGCAGTATTTT | CASSHSGRSTDTQYF
14 | NA | TRBD2 | TRBJ2-7 | TRBV28 | TGTGCCATCACGCGCGGGGGTCTCTCCTACGAGCAGTACTTC | CAITRGGLSYEQYF
14 | NA | NA | TRBJ2-6 | TRBV2 | TGTGCCAGCAGTGTAGGGGCTGGGGCCAACGTCCTGACTTTC | CASSVGAGANVLTF
13 | many | NA | TRBJ2-7 | TRBV7-9 | TGTGCCAGCAGCTTGGCGGGGGCAGGCGAGCAGTACTTC | CASSLAGAGEQYF
13 | NA | NA | TRBJ1-4 | TRBV29-1 | TGCAGCGTCCGGGAGGGGGACAATGAAAAACTGTTTTTT | CSVREGDNEKLFF
15 | few | TRBD1 | TRBJ2-7 | TRBV5-6 | TGTGCCAGCAGCCCCGGACAGGGACGAAACTACGAGCAGTACTTC | CASSPGQGRNYEQYF
12 | NA | TRBD2 | TRBJ2-7 | TRBV11-2 | TGTGCCAGCAGCATTAGCGGGGGGCAGGTACACTTC | CASSISGGQVHF
17 | NA | TRBD2 | TRBJ2-4 | TRBV7-9 | TGTGCCAGCAGCTACGACGGCGGGGGAAGGGCCAAAAACATTCAGTACTTC | CASSYDGGGRAKNIQYF
15 | NA | TRBD1 | TRBJ1-2 | TRBV28 | TGTGCCAGCAGTCCCGGACAGGGGGCGAGGTATGGCTACACCTTC | CASSPGQGARYGYTF